This TCR beta chain was documented in a study of OX40 agonist ivuxolimab in advanced cancers. Study information: Patients enrolled in dose escalation were diagnosed with hepatocellular carcinoma, melanoma, renal cell or head and neck cancer. With a range of roughly 20 to 80, age averaged approximately 60 years, and around 83% were male. Partial response was recorded in three patients: one hepatocellular carcinoma and two cutaneous melanoma cases.

Data came from immunoSEQ multiplex PCR; TCRdb stores just in-frame clones and leaves some out. This table holds about 16,000 clones, roughly 90% found once. V was clipped by 2 bases and J by 6 bases, with 15 bases between them. Germline V gene sequence: CDR1 SGHRS, CDR2 YFSETQ. There are 15 residues in the CDR3. This receptor was taken from an adult with an advanced solid tumor such as melanoma, head and neck, liver or kidney cancer. Sequenced here: CD4+ or CD8+ T cells sorted from blood, sampled in a trial of the OX40 agonist ivuxolimab. The chain links TRBV5-1 to TRBJ2-1; the D is unclear. DNA of the CDR3: TGCGCCAGCAGCTTCGGCAGGCGTCCCGGCAATGAGCAGTTCTTC. Its protein product is CASSFGRRPGNEQFF.